This T cell receptor beta chain was documented in a study of blood T cell repertoires in COVID-19 (dated by TCRdb to between 2020 and 2021). Regarding the study in general: Samples covering the acute and convalescent phases of COVID-19 were provided by collaborators in the United States, Italy and Spain. The material from the prospective study consisted of cDNA or gDNA derived from T cells, B-cell-depleted T cells, or PBMCs. Subjects who had been exposed to COVID-19, were actively infected with it, or had recovered from it provided the deeply sampled blood TCRbeta repertoires that made up the dataset. The repertoires were made available in a free public database intended to serve as a resource for research on the immune response to SARS-CoV-2. Samples were obtained from the ongoing ImmuneRACE study (first 160 participants) and from 1,254 subjects provided by 6 global collaborators. Nearly every sample came with metadata listing a de-identified subject ID, COVID-19 status, age in years and sex. Where available, HLA class I and class II types were taken from metadata supplied by the sample provider and were not determined by assay-based typing.

What the study reported, not specific to this receptor: How much clinical and demographic metadata was included differed by source and by participant, and the metadata was provided uncurated.

Each collaborating institution followed its own protocols to collect whole blood in K2EDTA tubes. For TCRbeta analysis, collaborators shipped samples in one of three forms: frozen whole blood, isolated PBMCs, or DNA extracted from either of those sample types. The CDR3 has 15 amino acids, counting the end cysteine and phenylalanine. Here the CDR3 DNA is all that survives: 45 bases in frame from base 1. Trimming takes 4 bases from V and 0 bases from J, and the germline ends sit 6 bases apart. CDR1 is given as KGHDR and CDR2 as SFDVKD, both from the germline V gene. With regard to this clone: The clone's antigen remains unknown. No much larger clone exists at a distance of one base, and base qualities are not known.

TCRbeta CDR3 regions were amplified from genomic DNA by means of the immunoSEQ Assay, a bias-controlled multiplex PCR. In the authors' own workflow: Within the assay, amplification of reference gene primers was used to estimate how many nucleated cells each sample contained. Sequence reads were collapsed and filtered to measure the absolute abundance of every unique TCRbeta CDR3 rearrangement. Productive Simpson clonality was computed per sample as the square root of Simpson's diversity index over productive rearrangements. Held by TCRdb, this immuneACCESS table contains in-frame sequences only and omits some clones. Under half of the omission traces to an unresolved V gene where checked; the cause of the rest is unknown. The V and J calls and the clone size are those of that table, but D and trimming were determined from the DNA. In this sample the table shows 130,000 to 150,000 clones, around 76% of which occur a single time. The ten top clones hold roughly 4.2% of the sample.

Rearrangement joined TRBV24-1 to TRBJ2-6; the D gene cannot be named for sure. Sequenced material: peripheral blood. This receptor was identified in a man between 60 and 75 years old with acute or convalescent COVID-19. The CDR3 region reads CATSEYNSGANVLTF. The DNA reads as follows: TGTGCCACCAGTGAGTATAACTCTGGGGCCAACGTCCTGACTTTC.